The 12 T cell receptor beta chains below were found in one sample sequenced in a study of blood T cells in healthy people across ages. With a J-beta primer mix and a sample-barcoded 5' primer, a second PCR ran about 7 to 12 cycles. TCRdb processed the 5' RACE reads anew with MiXCR; each CDR3 protein has one entry. The sample has 790,000 or so distinct CDR3 sequences, more than 55% seen once. The sequenced sample consisted of blood. Source of these receptors: a man aged 40-50 years in good health.

V is TRBV25-1 and J is TRBJ2-7, with D perhaps TRBD2 (6 bases). Germline CDR1 and CDR2: MGHDK and SYGVNS. The CDR3 runs 10 residues. The germline V and J ends were trimmed by 11 bases and 10 bases, with 15 bases remaining between them. Here the CDR3 reads CAVLGEAQYF. The CDR3 DNA reads as TGTGCCGTCTTGGGGGAGGCCCAGTACTTC.

The rearrangement links TRBV6-5 to TRBJ1-2; D unclear. The CDR3 is 17 residues long. V was pared by 2 bases and J by 4 bases, with 20 bases between. CDR1 is MNHEY, CDR2 SVGAGI, per germline. CDR3 bases: TGTGCCAGCAGTTACGACTCTGTCGGTGGAGGTGTCTATGGCTACACCTTC. This translates into CASSYDSVGGGVYGYTF.

The chain employs TRBV5-5 and TRBJ2-7; possible D gene TRBD2, 6 bases. The V and J ends lost 4 bases and 0 bases respectively, with 11 bases between them. Germline-derived CDR1 and CDR2 are SGHKS and YYEKEE (reference sequence). The CDR3 consists of 14 residues. This CDR3 is CASSTAGSSYEQYF. CDR3 nucleotides: TGTGCCAGCAGCACCGCGGGGAGCTCCTACGAGCAGTACTTC.

This rearrangement joins TRBV6-1 to TRBJ2-7, with 9 bases fitting TRBD1. The CDR3 loop spans 16 amino acids. The V gene's germline CDR1 is MNHNS and CDR2 SASEGT. The ends lost 8 bases at V and 5 bases at J; junction bases unmatched: 16. The CDR3 DNA reads TGTGCCAGCTTACGAGGAGGGACAGGGATCGGGAACGAGCAGTACTTC. It specifies CASLRGGTGIGNEQYF.

The chain is built from TRBV7-2 and TRBJ2-1; D gene unclear. Germline lookup yields CDR1 SGHTA and CDR2 FQGNSA. The germline V and J ends were trimmed by 3 bases and 6 bases, with 6 bases remaining between them. This CDR3 is built from 12 residues. CDR3 sequence: CASSFNRNEQFF. In DNA, the CDR3 is TGTGCCAGCAGCTTTAACCGCAATGAGCAGTTCTTC. The whole variable domain, remainder taken from reference TRBV7-2 and TRBJ2-1, is GAGVSQSPSNKVTEKGKDVELRCDPISGHTALYWYRQSLGQGLEFLIYFQGNSAPDKSGLPSDRFSAERTGGSVSTLTIQRTQQEDSAVYLCASSFNRNEQFFGPGTRLTVL.

The CDR3 protein is CSARDPQGMTYEKLFF. The DNA of the CDR3 is TGCAGTGCTAGAGACCCGCAGGGGATGACTTATGAAAAACTGTTTTTT. The chain employs TRBV20-1 and TRBJ1-4, with D tentatively TRBD1 (6 bases). CDR3 size: 16 residues. The V gene's germline CDR1 is DFQATT and CDR2 SNEGSKA (reference sequence). V was cut by 0 bases and J by 6 bases, with 17 bases left in between.

This clonotype was counted once. V usage is TRBV12-3 or TRBV12-4 and J usage is TRBJ2-3, with D maybe TRBD2 (5 bases). V lost 5 bases, J lost 8 bases, and 17 bases lay in between. The CDR3 length is 14 residues. The CDR3 region has the DNA TGTGCCAGCAGTGAGGGTACCCTTTGGGGTACGCAGTATTTT. Protein product: CASSEGTLWGTQYF.

V usage is TRBV12-3 or TRBV12-4 and J usage is TRBJ1-2, with D possibly TRBD1 on 5 matching bases. CDR3 length: 14 residues. Trimming pared 6 bases from V and 7 bases from J, leaving 18 bases between. In DNA form, the CDR3 reads TGTGCCAGCAGCCTACGCAGGGAGAGTCGTGGCTACACCTTC. Its protein product is CASSLRRESRGYTF.

The J gene is TRBJ2-2, the V gene TRBV7-2; no reliable D call. This CDR3 comprises 15 residues. V was trimmed by 5 bases and J by 4 bases, leaving 14 bases between them. Germline loops: CDR1 SGHTA, CDR2 FQGNSA. The CDR3: CASSPTPGSTGELFF. The CDR3, as DNA: TGTGCCAGCAGCCCGACGCCCGGGTCCACCGGGGAGCTGTTTTTT.

Worth noting for this clonotype: One junction end does not reproduce the germline sequence, and a read error may be involved. The J gene is TRBJ1-2, the V gene TRBV15; D is uncertain. CDR1 is LNHNV and CDR2 is YYDKDF in the germline V gene (reference sequence). The CDR3 extends over 14 amino acids. Here the CDR3 reads CATSRGSGNYGCTF. As DNA, the CDR3 is TGTGCCACCAGCAGAGGATCGGGGAACTATGGCTGCACCTTC.

There are many counts of this clonotype. The chain is built from TRBV18 and TRBJ2-7; 7 bases are a match to TRBD2. V was clipped by 3 bases and J by 1 base; unmatched bases: 9. The CDR3 is 16 residues long. Germline V gene data show CDR1 as KGHSH and CDR2 as LQKENI. The DNA of the CDR3 is TGTGCCAGCTCACCCTCAGGACTAGATTGGTCCTACGAGCAGTACTTC. Translation: CASSPSGLDWSYEQYF.

This clonotype was found a few times. The chain employs TRBV20-1 and TRBJ1-5; D gene uncertain. Trimming stripped 5 bases from V and 2 bases from J, with 10 bases between. CDR1 and CDR2 from the germline V gene are DFQATT and SNEGSKA (reference sequence). CDR3 length: 13 residues. This chain's CDR3 is CSASPDGNQPQHF. In DNA form, the CDR3 reads TGCAGTGCTTCGCCGGACGGCAATCAGCCCCAGCATTTT.